This T cell receptor beta chain was identified in a study of T-cell memory formation after mild COVID-19. Study-wide background: The two donors had largely donor-specific TCR clusters. Study results and caveats: CD4+ clones that contracted lay mainly in CM and EM; CD8+ ones lay in EMRA. The SARS-CoV-2 specificity of second-wave clones reaching peak at day 37 remained unverified.

5'RACE primed at constant segments yielded TCR alpha and TCR beta cDNA libraries bearing sample barcodes and UMIs. Via MiXCR, TCRdb re-called the 5' RACE reads, giving one row per CDR3 protein. The sample has more than 14,000 distinct CDR3 sequences; about a fifth are singletons. This clonotype was seen at least ten times. Antigen unknown. The CDR3 length is 14 residues. V lost 6 bases to trimming and J lost 7 bases, with 16 bases between them. Germline values: CDR1 SEHNR, CDR2 FQNEAQ (reference sequence). This chain joins TRBV7-9 and TRBJ2-1; weak D call: TRBD2 (5 bases). This clonotype originated in a man aged 18 to 35 who had mild COVID-19 (a few samples of this study predate the infection). Cell type and time point are not known. The sample comprised PBMCs or a T cell subset sorted from them (not recorded which). The CDR3 DNA sequence: TGTGCCAGCAGTGTGGGCTCGACGGGGAATGAGCAGTTCTTC. Translating gives CASSVGSTGNEQFF.